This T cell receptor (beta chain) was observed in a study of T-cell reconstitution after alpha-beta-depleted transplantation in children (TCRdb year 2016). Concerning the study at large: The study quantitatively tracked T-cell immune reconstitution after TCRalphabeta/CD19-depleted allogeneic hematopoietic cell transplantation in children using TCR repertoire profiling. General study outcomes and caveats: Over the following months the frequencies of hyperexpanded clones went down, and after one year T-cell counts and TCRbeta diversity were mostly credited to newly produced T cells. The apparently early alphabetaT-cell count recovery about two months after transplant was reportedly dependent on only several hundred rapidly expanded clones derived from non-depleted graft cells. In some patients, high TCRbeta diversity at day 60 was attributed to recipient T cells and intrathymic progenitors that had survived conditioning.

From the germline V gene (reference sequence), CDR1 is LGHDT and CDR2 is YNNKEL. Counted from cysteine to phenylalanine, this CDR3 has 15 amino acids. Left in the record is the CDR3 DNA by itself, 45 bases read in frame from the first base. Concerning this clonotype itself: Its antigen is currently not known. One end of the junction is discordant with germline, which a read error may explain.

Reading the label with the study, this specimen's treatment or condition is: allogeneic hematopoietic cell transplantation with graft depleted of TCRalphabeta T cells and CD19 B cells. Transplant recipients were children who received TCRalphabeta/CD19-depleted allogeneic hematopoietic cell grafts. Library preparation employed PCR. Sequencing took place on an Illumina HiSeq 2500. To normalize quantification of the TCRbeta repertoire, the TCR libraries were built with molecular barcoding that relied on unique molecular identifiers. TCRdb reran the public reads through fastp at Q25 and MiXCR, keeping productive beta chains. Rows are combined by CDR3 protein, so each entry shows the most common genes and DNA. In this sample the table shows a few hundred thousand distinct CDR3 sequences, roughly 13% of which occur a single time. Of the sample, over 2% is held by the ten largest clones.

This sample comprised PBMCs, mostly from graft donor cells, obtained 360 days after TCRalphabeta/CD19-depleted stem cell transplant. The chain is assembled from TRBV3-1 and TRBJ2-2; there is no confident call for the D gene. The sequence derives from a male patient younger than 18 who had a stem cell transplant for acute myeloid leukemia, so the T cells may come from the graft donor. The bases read TGTGCCAGCACCCAAGACGTACTGCCCACCGGGGAGCTGTTTTTT. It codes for CASTQDVLPTGELFF. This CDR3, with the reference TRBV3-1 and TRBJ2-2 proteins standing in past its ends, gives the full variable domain DTAVSQTPKYLVTQMGNDKSIKCEQNLGHDTMYWYKQDSKKFLKIMFSYNNKELIINETVPNRFSPKSPDKAHLNLHINSLELGDSAVYFCASTQDVLPTGELFFGEGSRLTVL.